This passage covers 27 T cell receptor beta chains from one sample sequenced in a study of kidney transplant recipient with SARS-CoV-2 infection. TCRdb reanalysed the reads using MiXCR and keeps one entry per CDR3 protein. Of under 250,000 distinct CDR3 sequences in the sample, under 30% were seen once. Sequences were derived from a blood sample, sampled at baseline and on approximately day 120 from a kidney transplant recipient. The source of these receptors is a young adult male patient who had COVID-19 and was a kidney transplant recipient. The graft donor may account for some of the T cells.

This clonotype was counted at least ten times. The genes are TRBV2 and TRBJ1-4; D ambiguous. Germline V gives CDR1 SNHLY, CDR2 FYNNEI. V lost 3 bases and J lost 8, with 13 bases in between. CDR3 length: 14 residues. CDR3: CASSDSGIWEKLFF. CDR3 bases: TGTGCCAGCAGTGATTCAGGAATTTGGGAAAAACTGTTTTTT.

This clonotype was detected ten times or more. The chain links TRBV27 to TRBJ1-2; D remains unclear. The ends were cut back, 6 bases at V and 5 bases at J, with 16 bases in the middle. CDR3 size: 14 residues. Germline assignment: CDR1 MNHEY and CDR2 SMNVEV (reference sequence). The CDR3 loop reads CASRPQESSYGYTF. CDR3 sequence (DNA): TGTGCCAGCAGACCCCAGGAATCGAGTTATGGCTACACCTTC.

This clonotype came up many times. The CDR3 loop is CAWSEDNPNEKLFF. CDR3 sequence (DNA): TGTGCCTGGAGCGAGGACAATCCCAATGAAAAACTGTTTTTT. V usage is TRBV30 and J usage is TRBJ1-4, with D perhaps TRBD1 (5 bases). The germline V and J ends were trimmed by 3 bases and 5 bases, with 13 bases remaining between them. Germline V gene lookup returns CDR1 GTSNPN and CDR2 SVGIG (reference sequence). The CDR3 has 14 residues. Based on the CDR3 plus reference TRBV30 and TRBJ1-4, the full variable domain is SQTIHQWPATLVQPVGSPLSLECTVEGTSNPNLYWYRQAAGRGLQLLFYSVGIGQISSEVPQNLSASRPQDRQFILSSKKLLLSDSGFYLCAWSEDNPNEKLFFGSGTQLSVL.

About this clonotype: With a much larger clone just one base away, this may be a read error. The V call is TRBV6-1, the J call TRBJ1-2; D remains ambiguous. Germline-derived CDR1 and CDR2 are MNHNS and SASEGT. The ends were cut back, 5 bases at V and 4 bases at J, with 23 bases in the middle. The CDR3 is 17 residues long. The CDR3, as DNA: TGTGCCAGCAGTCATATTATGGAATGTAGAAAGACCTATGGCTACACCTTC. Encoded protein: CASSHIMECRKTYGYTF.

Points on this clonotype: Just one base apart from a much larger clone, this may be a read error. This rearrangement joins TRBV30 to TRBJ2-7, with unresolved D. Trimming left V 1 base short and J 3 bases short, with 7 bases between. There are 12 residues in the CDR3. Per the germline V gene, CDR1 is GTSNPN and CDR2 is SVGIG (reference sequence). The chain's CDR3 is CAWSGAGYEQYF. CDR3 nucleotide sequence: TGTGCCTGGAGTGGGGCAGGCTACGAGCAGTACTTC.

A word on this clonotype: This sequence may be a read error, since a much larger clone differs from it by one base. The gene calls are TRBV6-5 and TRBJ1-2, with D uncertain. The CDR3 runs 17 residues. Looked up from germline, CDR1 is MNHEY and CDR2 is SVGAGI. The DNA for the CDR3 is TGTGCCAGCAGTCGTAGGATGCCTTACGGAAAGACCTATGGCCACACCTTC. It codes for CASSRRMPYGKTYGHTF.

In this sample, this clonotype turned up many times. The chain links TRBV4-2 to TRBJ1-2; no reliable D call. Trimming took off 0 bases at V and 4 bases at J, with 6 bases between the two ends. The CDR3 is 13 residues long. Germline V gene sequence: CDR1 LGHNA, CDR2 YNFKEQ. CDR3 in amino acids: CASSQDFGYGYTF. CDR3 nucleotide sequence: TGTGCCAGCAGCCAAGATTTCGGCTATGGCTACACCTTC.

This clonotype has just one count. Since a much larger clone is just one base distant, this may be a read error. The genes are TRBV10-1 and TRBJ1-2; the D is unclear. The CDR3 covers 17 residues. V shed 5 bases and J shed 7 bases, with 26 bases lying between them. The germline CDR1 and CDR2 sequences are WNHNN and SYGVQD (reference sequence). CDR3 loop: CASSKFKRSRKTCGYTF. DNA of the CDR3: TGCGCCAGCAGTAAGTTTAAAAGATCGCGAAAGACCTGTGGCTACACCTTC.

A remark on this clonotype: A much larger clonotype is one base distant, so this may be a read error. The rearrangement links TRBV11-3 to TRBJ1-2; no clear D. The CDR3 is 17 residues long. CDR1 SGHNT and CDR2 YENEEA come from the germline V gene. In nucleotides, the CDR3 is TGTGCCAGCAGCTGTCTTTTTAAGGCTGGAAAGACCTATGGCTACGCCTTC. This codes for CASSCLFKAGKTYGYAF.

For this clonotype: This sequence may be a read error, since a much larger clone differs from it by one base. V and J are TRBV15 and TRBJ1-4, with D unclear. Germline values: CDR1 LNHNV, CDR2 YYDKDF (reference sequence). V was pared by 2 bases and J by 8 bases, with 15 bases between. CDR3 length equals 15 residues. The CDR3 DNA is TGTGCCACCAGCAGATCTTTGGCGACGGGGGAAAAACTGTTTTTT. Translation: CATSRSLATGEKLFF.

In its sample, this clonotype was seen many times. This chain connects TRBV13 to TRBJ2-7, with D perhaps given as TRBD1 or TRBD2 (5 bases each). The CDR3 contains 15 residues. CDR1 is PRHDT and CDR2 is FYEKMQ in the germline V gene (reference sequence). V lost 1 base and J 3 bases, leaving 13 bases between the germline ends. The CDR3 DNA reads TGTGCCAGCAGCTTAGTCGGGACCGCCGGCTACGAGCAGTACTTC. It translates to CASSLVGTAGYEQYF.

As to this clonotype: This sequence may be a read error, since a much larger clone differs from it by one base. The chain couples TRBV30 to TRBJ2-7; 8 nucleotides line up with TRBD2. Germline V CDR1 and CDR2: GTSNPN, SVGIG (reference sequence). V lost 7 bases, J lost 1 base, and 6 bases stayed unmatched. The CDR3 runs 13 residues. The CDR3, as DNA: TGTGCCTATCGGGGGGGTGGATCCTACGAGCAGTACTTC. Translating it yields CAYRGGGSYEQYF.

At least ten counts were recorded for this clonotype. The chain links TRBV28 to TRBJ1-5; D call uncertain. V shed 3 bases and J shed 9 bases, with 12 bases lying between them. The germline CDR1 and CDR2 sequences are MDHEN and SYDVKM. CDR3 length equals 13 residues. For the CDR3, the DNA is TGTGCCAGCAGTTTGCCCGGGGTTCGGCCCCAGCATTTT. This sequence encodes CASSLPGVRPQHF.

At least ten counts were recorded for this clonotype. The rearrangement uses TRBV7-9 and TRBJ1-1; 8 positions match TRBD1. CDR3 size: 14 residues. Losses at the gene ends were 5 bases for V and 5 bases for J; bases not matched to a gene: 7. The germline CDR1 and CDR2 sequences are SEHNR and FQNEAQ (reference sequence). The CDR3 region has the DNA TGTGCCAGCAGCGGACAGGGATCGAAAACTGAAGCTTTCTTT. Amino acid sequence: CASSGQGSKTEAFF. The full variable domain, in which reference TRBV7-9 and TRBJ1-1 provide the parts outside the CDR3, is DTGVSQNPRHKITKRGQNVTFRCDPISEHNRLYWYRQTLGQGPEFLTYFQNEAQLEKSRLLSDRFSAERPKGSFSTLEIQRTEQGDSAMYLCASSGQGSKTEAFFGQGTRLTVV.

This clonotype was seen many times. The chain uses TRBV12-3 or TRBV12-4 and TRBJ1-6; D not certain. This CDR3 is built from 13 residues. V was trimmed by 5 bases and J by 7 bases, leaving 9 bases between them. The CDR3 DNA sequence: TGTGCCAGCAGTGTAGGACGGAATTCACCCCTCCACTTT. Translation: CASSVGRNSPLHF.

This chain uses TRBV20-1 with TRBJ1-5; D ambiguous. Germline V gives CDR1 DFQATT, CDR2 SNEGSKA (reference sequence). This CDR3 spans 13 amino acids. V lost 3 bases, J lost 0 bases, and 6 bases lay in between. This chain's CDR3 is CSARWDSNQPQHF. CDR3 coding DNA: TGCAGTGCTAGGTGGGATAGCAATCAGCCCCAGCATTTT.

This clonotype was observed once. The DNA is left out, because the CDR3 cannot be placed on it with certainty; the CDR3 is given as TCRdb lists it. This chain connects TRBV8-2 to TRBJ1-2. TRBV8-2 is designated a pseudogene. Both ends counted, the CDR3 spans 16 residues. The CDR3 spells CGSTPVDSRKTYGCTF.

This clonotype occurred many times. V is TRBV4-1 and J is TRBJ2-5, with D tentatively TRBD1 (6 bases). The CDR3 spans 14 residues. Looked up from germline, CDR1 is MGHRA and CDR2 is YSYEKL. Trimming stripped 1 base from V and 5 bases from J, with 11 bases between. The CDR3 loop reads CASSQVQGTETQYF. The CDR3 DNA sequence: TGCGCCAGCAGCCAAGTGCAGGGGACGGAGACCCAGTACTTC.

Remarks on this clonotype: A much larger clone differs by one base, so this may be a read error. This chain joins TRBV19 and TRBJ1-2, with 7 bases aligning to TRBD1. This CDR3 has 14 residues. Looked up from germline, CDR1 is LNHDA and CDR2 is SQIVND (reference sequence). CDR3 in DNA: TGTACCAGTACCGCGACAGGGAAAGGATATGGCTACACCTTC. It is translated as CTSTATGKGYGYTF.

This clonotype was recorded at least ten times. V and J are TRBV7-3 and TRBJ1-1, with a tentative D call TRBD1 (6 bases). V gave up 5 bases and J gave up 4 bases, with 17 bases separating them. CDR3 length: 15 amino acids. Germline assignment: CDR1 SGHTA and CDR2 FQGTGA. CDR3 bases: TGTGCCAGCAGCGTTACAGGGAGTGGGAGCACTGAAGCTTTCTTT. Protein product: CASSVTGSGSTEAFF.

In the case of this clonotype: A much larger clone lies a single base off, so this may be a read error. This chain links TRBV12-3 or TRBV12-4 with TRBJ2-1; TRBD1 might be the D (5 bases). The CDR3 contains 14 residues. V was clipped by 7 bases and J by 6 bases, with 16 bases between them. The CDR3 spells CASIPQGVRNEQFF. The CDR3 DNA reads as TGTGCCAGCATCCCCCAAGGGGTCCGCAATGAGCAGTTCTTC.

This clonotype was recorded at least ten times. The chain recombines TRBV11-1 with TRBJ2-2, with no clear D. The CDR3 runs 16 residues. The germline V gene has CDR1 SGHAT and CDR2 FQDESV (reference sequence). V lost 5 bases to trimming and J lost 1 base, with 14 bases between them. The CDR3 DNA is TGTGCCAGCAGCCTCGACCCTGGACGGAACACCGGGGAGCTGTTTTTT. Its translation is CASSLDPGRNTGELFF.

Worth noting for this clonotype: A much larger clone sits a single nucleotide away, making a read error possible. V and J are TRBV7-8 and TRBJ1-1; 7 bases are a match to TRBD1. CDR3 size: 13 residues. CDR1 SGHVS and CDR2 FQNEAQ come from the germline V gene. The CDR3 nucleotides are TGTGCCGGCAGCTTAGGTCAGGGGGAGAAAGCTTTCTTT. Encoded protein: CAGSLGQGEKAFF.

This clonotype was recorded many times. The rearrangement joins TRBV19 to TRBJ2-1; perhaps D is TRBD1 or TRBD2 (5 bases each). The CDR3 length is 16 residues. Between the trimmed V and J ends, which lost 5 bases and 0 bases, there was a span of 14 bases. Germline V gene sequence: CDR1 LNHDA, CDR2 SQIVND (reference sequence). The CDR3 DNA reads as TGTGCCAGTAGTCGGACATTAGCGAGCTCCTACAATGAGCAGTTCTTC. The encoded protein is CASSRTLASSYNEQFF.

This clonotype was seen once. Just one base apart from a much larger clone, this may be a read error. The CDR3, as DNA: TGTGCTAGTGGCCTAGCGCCCCGAGGCTCCTACAATGAGCAGCTCTTC. Residues: CASGLAPRGSYNEQLF. The chain has TRBV12-5 and TRBJ2-1, with D possibly TRBD2 on 6 matching bases. This CDR3 has 16 amino acids. The germline gives CDR1 LGHNT, CDR2 FRNRAP.

Turning to this clonotype: It may be a read error: a sequence one base away is much more abundant. The chain uses TRBV8-2 and TRBJ1-2. TRBV8-2 is a known pseudogene. This CDR3 comprises 16 residues. CDR3 protein: CGSEKDDSRKTYGYTF. The CDR3 DNA is TGTGGCAGTGAAAAAGATGATAGCCGAAAGACCTATGGCTACACCTTC.

This clonotype was picked up many times. The rearrangement links TRBV12-3 or TRBV12-4 to TRBJ1-1; a weak D match, TRBD1 (5 bases). Trimming took 2 bases from V and 1 from J, leaving 8 bases between them. The CDR3 has 14 residues. The CDR3 DNA reads as TGTGCCAGCAGTTTATGGGGCCAGAACACTGAAGCTTTCTTT. This sequence encodes CASSLWGQNTEAFF.